A single sample is the source of the 31 T cell receptor beta chains below, sequenced in a study of blood T cell repertoires in COVID-19. The assay was immunoSEQ multiplex PCR, and TCRdb's table has in-frame clones only and misses some. This sample carries a few hundred thousand clones, roughly 87% of them seen once, and the ten largest clones take approximately 2%. The sequencing input was peripheral blood. These receptors all stem from a man aged 18-30 years with active or convalescent COVID-19.

CDR3 in amino acids: CASSQEQRVYETQYF. The CDR3 DNA follows: TGCGCCAGCAGCCAAGAGCAGAGGGTCTACGAGACCCAGTACTTC. This chain uses TRBV4-1 with TRBJ2-5; tentative D call: TRBD2 (5 bases). This CDR3 contains 15 residues. Trimming took off 0 bases at V and 5 bases at J, with 13 bases between the two ends. Germline-derived CDR1 and CDR2 are MGHRA and YSYEKL.

This clone was counted once. The chain uses TRBV5-1 and TRBJ2-3; 8 bases match TRBD2. From germline, CDR1 is SGHRS and CDR2 YFSETQ. The J segment lost 6 bases and the V segment lost 4 bases, leaving 7 bases of the junction unmatched. The CDR3 runs 14 residues. The DNA of the CDR3 is TGCGCCAGCAGCCCGGGGGGGAGCTTGGATACGCAGTATTTT. Its translation is CASSPGGSLDTQYF.

There are a few counts of this clone. The chain couples TRBV29-1 to TRBJ1-2, with 10 bases matching TRBD1. Germline lookup yields CDR1 SQVTM and CDR2 ANQGSEA. The length of the CDR3 is 16 residues. Germline trimming cut 0 bases from V and 8 bases from J; bases unmatched to any gene: 12. The CDR3 nucleotides read TGCAGCGTTGAAGAAGGACAGGGGGTAATTTCGGGCGGCTACACCTTC. Translated: CSVEEGQGVISGGYTF.

The gene calls are TRBV7-6 and TRBJ2-2, with 9 bases identical to TRBD2. In germline, CDR1 is SGHVS, CDR2 FNYEAQ. CDR3 length equals 18 residues. After removal of 5 bases from V and 0 bases from J, the junction contained 10 bases not matched to a gene. The chain's CDR3 is CASSLRRLAGPNTGELFF. The CDR3 DNA reads TGTGCCAGCAGCCTTAGAAGGCTAGCGGGACCGAACACCGGGGAGCTGTTTTTT.

The chain combines TRBV7-9 with TRBJ2-5; no reliable D call. Germline V lookup: CDR1 SEHNR, CDR2 FQNEAQ (reference sequence). V was shortened by 0 bases and J by 6 bases, with 8 bases between the two germline ends. The CDR3 totals 13 residues. The CDR3 coding sequence is TGTGCCAGCAGCTTAGCCTACCTTCAGACCCAGTACTTC. Its translation is CASSLAYLQTQYF.

This clone was counted only a few times. The rearrangement links TRBV6-1 to TRBJ1-1; 9 bases align to TRBD1. With 0 bases clipped from V and 4 bases from J, the junction kept 6 bases outside the gene matches. This CDR3 has 16 residues. Looked up from germline, CDR1 is MNHNS and CDR2 is SASEGT. CDR3 coding DNA: TGTGCCAGCAGTGAAGCAGTTGGGACAGGGTCCACTGAAGCTTTCTTT. It specifies CASSEAVGTGSTEAFF.

The chain has TRBV18 and TRBJ2-7; 9 bases are shared with TRBD1. The CDR3 runs to 15 residues. V shed 8 bases and J 3 bases; nucleotides not matched to a gene: 11. The germline CDR1 and CDR2 sequences are KGHSH and LQKENI. CDR3 sequence (DNA): TGTGCCAGCAAACCGGGACAGGGATCGGGCTACGAGCAGTACTTC. This encodes CASKPGQGSGYEQYF. Based on the CDR3 plus reference TRBV18 and TRBJ2-7, the full variable domain is NAGVMQNPRHLVRRRGQEARLRCSPMKGHSHVYWYRQLPEEGLKFMVYLQKENIIDESGMPKERFSAEFPKEGPSILRIQQVVRGDSAAYFCASKPGQGSGYEQYFGPGTRLTVT.

This chain connects TRBV5-1 to TRBJ2-3; 13 nucleotides align to TRBD2. V shed 4 bases, J shed 5 bases, and the junction held 7 bases outside the gene matches. Germline loops: CDR1 SGHRS, CDR2 YFSETQ. This CDR3 spans 16 amino acids. The CDR3 DNA sequence: TGCGCCAGCAGCCCGGGACTAGCGGGACCCGGAGATACGCAGTATTTT. It is translated as CASSPGLAGPGDTQYF.

The chain uses TRBV21-1 and TRBJ1-4. TRBV21-1 is designated a pseudogene. This CDR3 has 17 amino acids. The CDR3 DNA sequence: TGTGCCAGCAGCAAAAATCGGGTAAGGCGGTTTAATGAAAAACTGTTTTTT. Translation: CASSKNRVRRFNEKLFF.

The rearrangement joins TRBV5-5 to TRBJ2-5; D perhaps matches TRBD1 (6 bases). Trimming left V 0 bases short and J 8 bases short, with 11 bases between. The V gene's germline CDR1 is SGHKS and CDR2 YYEKEE (reference sequence). This CDR3 contains 13 residues. The CDR3 here is CASSLARTDTQYF. For the CDR3, the DNA is TGTGCCAGCAGCTTGGCGAGGACAGACACCCAGTACTTC.

The chain joins TRBV5-4 to TRBJ2-5; a weak D match, TRBD1 (6 bases). Per the germline V gene, CDR1 is SGHNT and CDR2 is YYREEE (reference sequence). Trimming pared 4 bases from V and 2 bases from J, leaving 15 bases between. The CDR3 extends over 15 amino acids. The CDR3 sequence is CASSHLDRIQETQYF. DNA of the CDR3: TGTGCCAGCAGCCACCTAGACAGGATACAAGAGACCCAGTACTTC.

This chain connects TRBV11-2 to TRBJ2-7; no definite D call. The V gene's germline CDR1 is SGHAT and CDR2 FQNNGV. The V end lost 5 bases, the J end lost 0 bases, and 17 bases lay between the germline ends. The CDR3 covers 16 residues. CDR3: CASSLNPHSSSYEQYF. The CDR3 DNA reads TGTGCCAGCAGCCTCAACCCCCACTCAAGCTCCTACGAGCAGTACTTC.

This rearrangement joins TRBV18 to TRBJ2-7; 7 bases align to TRBD1. The CDR3 is 13 residues long. With 8 bases clipped from V and 1 base from J, the junction kept 5 bases outside the gene matches. CDR1 and CDR2 from the germline V gene are KGHSH and LQKENI. CDR3 loop: CASRGQPSYEQYF. DNA for the CDR3: TGTGCCAGCCGGGGACAGCCTTCCTACGAGCAGTACTTC.

The chain employs TRBV7-2 and TRBJ2-1; tentative D call: TRBD2 (5 bases). The CDR3 is 17 amino acids. The germline CDR1 and CDR2 sequences are SGHTA and FQGNSA. V lost 1 base, J lost 1 base, and 14 bases lay in between. Here the CDR3 DNA reads TGTGCCAGCAGCTTAGGGGCTAGCCGCCATTCCTACAATGAGCAGTTCTTC. It translates to CASSLGASRHSYNEQFF.

This chain uses TRBV5-1 with TRBJ2-5; 11 nucleotides line up with TRBD2. The CDR3 is made up of 16 amino acids. Trimming cost V 4 bases and J 0 bases; bases outside gene matches: 5. Per the germline V gene, CDR1 is SGHRS and CDR2 is YFSETQ. In DNA form, the CDR3 reads TGCGCCAGCAGCCGTACTAGCGGGAGCAACCAAGAGACCCAGTACTTC. Protein product: CASSRTSGSNQETQYF.

The chain recombines TRBV18 with TRBJ2-7, with a tentative D call TRBD1 (5 bases). Looked up from germline, CDR1 is KGHSH and CDR2 is LQKENI. V gave up 2 bases and J gave up 3 bases, with 17 bases separating them. This CDR3 spans 16 amino acids. For the CDR3, the DNA is TGTGCCAGCTCACCAGCCCCAGGGTCGTTTGACTACGAGCAGTACTTC. Amino acid sequence: CASSPAPGSFDYEQYF.

This clone was recorded once. This rearrangement joins TRBV4-3 to TRBJ1-2, with TRBD1 matching 9 bases. The CDR3 has 17 amino acids. Germline V gene data show CDR1 as LGHNA and CDR2 as YSLEER. V lost 0 bases and J lost 6; bases outside the gene matches: 11. CDR3 sequence reads: CASSQEPAGTGFNGYTF. CDR3 nucleotides: TGCGCCAGCAGCCAAGAGCCGGCCGGGACAGGGTTCAATGGCTACACCTTC.

The chain combines TRBV4-1 with TRBJ2-5, with 10 bases fitting TRBD2. The CDR3 is 16 residues long. V lost 2 bases and J lost 2; bases outside the gene matches: 5. Germline CDR1 is MGHRA and CDR2 is YSYEKL. CDR3 nucleotide sequence: TGCGCCAGCAGCCAAATAGCGGGAGGTCTACAAGAGACCCAGTACTTC. This encodes CASSQIAGGLQETQYF.

The V gene is TRBV5-1, the J gene TRBJ2-7; 7 bases align to TRBD2. The CDR3 runs to 14 residues. In germline, CDR1 is SGHRS, CDR2 YFSETQ. With 1 base clipped from V and 6 bases from J, the junction kept 7 bases outside the gene matches. The CDR3 coding sequence is TGCGCCAGCAGCTTGCTAAGCGGGATTGTCGAGCAGTACTTC. Amino acid sequence: CASSLLSGIVEQYF.

The chain uses TRBV29-1 and TRBJ1-1, with 7 bases aligning to TRBD1. The junction had 11 bases not matched to a gene; V was cut back by 4 bases and J by 3 bases. The length of the CDR3 is 15 residues. Germline V gives CDR1 SQVTM, CDR2 ANQGSEA. CDR3 sequence reads: CSVAPTGFYDTEAFF. In DNA form, the CDR3 reads TGCAGCGTTGCCCCGACAGGGTTTTACGACACTGAAGCTTTCTTT.

This chain links TRBV24-1 with TRBJ2-1, with 11 bases aligning to TRBD1. Germline loops: CDR1 KGHDR, CDR2 SFDVKD. The V gene end was trimmed by 7 bases and the J gene end by 0 bases; junction bases not matched to a gene: 4. The CDR3 spans 16 residues. CDR3 in DNA: TGTGCCACCAGCCCCGGGACAGGGGGCTCCTACAATGAGCAGTTCTTC. Amino acids: CATSPGTGGSYNEQFF.

The chain couples TRBV28 to TRBJ1-1; D call uncertain. The CDR3 has 11 amino acids. V lost 5 bases and J lost 3, with 4 bases in between. Looked up from germline, CDR1 is MDHEN and CDR2 is SYDVKM. CDR3 bases: TGTGCCAGCAGTCTGTACACTGAAGCTTTCTTT. Encoded protein: CASSLYTEAFF.

This rearrangement joins TRBV19 to TRBJ2-7, with 7 bases matching TRBD1. With V trimmed by 2 bases and J by 1 base, 2 bases remained unmatched. The CDR3 spans 14 residues. CDR1 LNHDA and CDR2 SQIVND come from the germline V gene (reference sequence). The CDR3 bases are TGTGCCAGTAGTATACACAGGGGATCCTACGAGCAGTACTTC. It specifies CASSIHRGSYEQYF.

The chain recombines TRBV15 with TRBJ2-7; 8 bases map to TRBD1. The CDR3 is made up of 14 amino acids. Losses at the gene ends were 4 bases for V and 1 base for J; bases not matched to a gene: 3. CDR1 and CDR2 from the germline V gene are LNHNV and YYDKDF (reference sequence). CDR3: CATSTTGASYEQYF. As DNA, the CDR3 is TGTGCCACCAGCACGACAGGGGCTTCCTACGAGCAGTACTTC.

The gene calls are TRBV6-5 and TRBJ2-7; 11 positions agree with TRBD2. This CDR3 has 14 amino acids. Germline V CDR1 and CDR2: MNHEY, SVGAGI. Trimming at V came to 5 bases and at J to 5 bases, leaving 5 bases not matched to a gene. CDR3: CASSRLAGRDEQYF. For the CDR3, the DNA is TGTGCCAGCAGTCGACTAGCGGGAAGGGACGAGCAGTACTTC.

About this clone itself: One end of the junction varies from germline; a read error may be responsible. DNA for the CDR3: TGTGCCAGCAGACCGGGACAGTTCACTGAAACTTTCTTT. It yields the protein CASRPGQFTETFF. The rearrangement joins TRBV2 to TRBJ1-1; TRBD1 matches 7 bases. The CDR3 runs to 13 residues. Germline values: CDR1 SNHLY, CDR2 FYNNEI.

The chain combines TRBV4-1 with TRBJ1-5; 9 positions match TRBD1. The CDR3 extends over 11 amino acids. CDR1 is MGHRA and CDR2 is YSYEKL in the germline V gene. With V trimmed by 7 bases and J by 12 bases, 4 bases remained unmatched. As DNA, the CDR3 is TGCGCCAGCAAGGGACAGGGAGTCCAGCATTTT. This sequence encodes CASKGQGVQHF.

This chain connects TRBV29-1 to TRBJ2-2, with TRBD1 matching 10 bases. The length of the CDR3 is 15 residues. Germline V CDR1 and CDR2: SQVTM, ANQGSEA. With 7 bases clipped from V and 7 bases from J, the junction kept 12 bases outside the gene matches. CDR3 coding DNA: TGCAGCGCCTTCCCCGGGACAGGGGTTATCGGGGAGCTGTTTTTT. It translates to CSAFPGTGVIGELFF.

V gene TRBV9 combines with J gene TRBJ2-7, with 10 bases identical to TRBD1. Trimming cost V 4 bases and J 3 bases; bases outside gene matches: 7. The CDR3 consists of 15 residues. Germline CDR1 is SGDLS and CDR2 is YYNGEE. The CDR3 nucleotides read TGTGCCAGCAGCCCTCCAGGGACAGGGGTCTACGAGCAGTACTTC. Its protein is CASSPPGTGVYEQYF. Complete variable domain (other parts from reference TRBV9 and TRBJ2-7): DSGVTQTPKHLITATGQRVTLRCSPRSGDLSVYWYQQSLDQGLQFLIQYYNGEERAKGNILERFSAQQFPDLHSELNLSSLELGDSALYFCASSPPGTGVYEQYFGPGTRLTVT.

V is TRBV19 and J is TRBJ1-1; TRBD1 is a possible D gene (5 bases). The V end lost 5 bases, the J end lost 0 bases, and 13 bases lay between the germline ends. Germline V CDR1 and CDR2: LNHDA, SQIVND (reference sequence). CDR3 length: 15 residues. CDR3 sequence (DNA): TGTGCCAGTAGTCCCGACAGAATCATGAACACTGAAGCTTTCTTT. This codes for CASSPDRIMNTEAFF.

The rearrangement uses TRBV19 and TRBJ2-3; weak D call: TRBD2 (5 bases). There are 14 residues in the CDR3. V lost 3 bases to trimming and J lost 0 bases, with 7 bases between them. CDR1 LNHDA and CDR2 SQIVND come from the germline V gene (reference sequence). The CDR3 DNA reads TGTGCCAGTAGTATGCGGAGGAGCACAGATACGCAGTATTTT. Protein product: CASSMRRSTDTQYF. Combining the CDR3 with reference TRBV19 and TRBJ2-3 gives the whole variable domain DGGITQSPKYLFRKEGQNVTLSCEQNLNHDAMYWYRQDPGQGLRLIYYSQIVNDFQKGDIAEGYSVSREKKESFPLTVTSAQKNPTAFYLCASSMRRSTDTQYFGPGTRLTVL.